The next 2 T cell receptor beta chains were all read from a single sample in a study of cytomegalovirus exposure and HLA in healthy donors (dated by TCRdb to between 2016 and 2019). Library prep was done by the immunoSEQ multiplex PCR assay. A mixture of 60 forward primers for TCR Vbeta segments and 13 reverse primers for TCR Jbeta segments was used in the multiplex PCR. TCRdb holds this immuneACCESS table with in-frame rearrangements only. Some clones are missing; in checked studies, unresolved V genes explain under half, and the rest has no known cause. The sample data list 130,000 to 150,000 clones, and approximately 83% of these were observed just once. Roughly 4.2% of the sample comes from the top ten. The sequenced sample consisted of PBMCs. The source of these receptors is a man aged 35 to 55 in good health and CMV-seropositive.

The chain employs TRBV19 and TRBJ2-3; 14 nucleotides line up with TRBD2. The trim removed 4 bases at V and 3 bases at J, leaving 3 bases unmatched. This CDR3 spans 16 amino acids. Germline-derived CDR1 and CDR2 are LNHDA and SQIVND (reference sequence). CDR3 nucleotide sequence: TGTGCCAGTAGTAGGGGACTAGCGGGGGTAACAGATACGCAGTATTTT. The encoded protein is CASSRGLAGVTDTQYF. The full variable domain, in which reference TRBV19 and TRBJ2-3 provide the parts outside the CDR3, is DGGITQSPKYLFRKEGQNVTLSCEQNLNHDAMYWYRQDPGQGLRLIYYSQIVNDFQKGDIAEGYSVSREKKESFPLTVTSAQKNPTAFYLCASSRGLAGVTDTQYFGPGTRLTVL.

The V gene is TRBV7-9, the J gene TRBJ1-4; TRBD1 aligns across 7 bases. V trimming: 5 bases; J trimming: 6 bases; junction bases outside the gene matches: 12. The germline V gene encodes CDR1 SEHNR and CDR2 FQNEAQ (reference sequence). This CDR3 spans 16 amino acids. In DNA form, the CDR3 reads TGTGCCAGCAGCCGGGGATCCGGGACAGACTATGAAAAACTGTTTTTT. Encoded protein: CASSRGSGTDYEKLFF.